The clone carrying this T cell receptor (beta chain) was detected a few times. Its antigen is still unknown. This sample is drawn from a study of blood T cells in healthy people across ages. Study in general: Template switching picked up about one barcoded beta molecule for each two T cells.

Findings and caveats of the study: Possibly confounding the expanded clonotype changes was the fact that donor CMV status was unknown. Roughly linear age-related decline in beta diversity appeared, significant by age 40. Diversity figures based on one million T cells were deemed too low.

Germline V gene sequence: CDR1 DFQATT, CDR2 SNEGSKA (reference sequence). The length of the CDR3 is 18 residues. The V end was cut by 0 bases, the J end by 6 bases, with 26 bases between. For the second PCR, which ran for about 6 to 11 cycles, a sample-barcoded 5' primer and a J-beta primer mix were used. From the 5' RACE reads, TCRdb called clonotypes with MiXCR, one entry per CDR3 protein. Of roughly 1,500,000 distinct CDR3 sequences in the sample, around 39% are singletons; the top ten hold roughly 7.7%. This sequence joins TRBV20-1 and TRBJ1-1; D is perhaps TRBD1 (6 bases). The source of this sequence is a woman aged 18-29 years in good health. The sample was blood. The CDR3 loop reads CSARDLTPRTGFVPEAFF. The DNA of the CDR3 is TGCAGTGCTAGAGATCTGACTCCCAGAACAGGGTTTGTGCCTGAAGCTTTCTTT.